A selection of T cell receptor beta chains follows, all from one sample in a study of cytomegalovirus exposure and HLA in healthy donors. Assay: immunoSEQ multiplex PCR; the TCRdb copy retains only in-frame clones and omits some. The sample gives around 170,000 clones, over 60% of which show up once; about 1.6% is in the top ten. Source material: PBMCs. The receptors originated from a man between 18 and 35 years old in good health and CMV-seronegative. Each CDR3 is given with its conserved first and last residue. D genes are given only for firm matches. Size is omitted from some rows. Given values are once, few, many or a class for expanded clones.

j_call	d_call	v_call	clone_size	cdr3_nt	cdr3_aa
TRBJ1-6	.	TRBV6-1	few	TGTGCCAGCAACAGCTTTCTTAAGGCAAATTCACCCCTCCACTTT	CASNSFLKANSPLHF
TRBJ1-6	.	TRBV6-6	few	TGTGCCAGCAGTACCCTCAACAGTGGGGGGCCCCTCCACTTT	CASSTLNSGGPLHF
TRBJ1-6	.	TRBV28	.	TGTGCCAGTAGTTTAAGTCAGGTCCTCCACTTT	CASSLSQVLHF
TRBJ1-1	.	TRBV5-4	.	TGTGCCAGCAGCTTCACCCGGGAACGTGAAGCTTTCTTT	CASSFTREREAFF
TRBJ2-3	.	TRBV13	.	TGTGCCAGCAGCTTAGCGGGGAGCACAGATACGCAGTATTTT	CASSLAGSTDTQYF
TRBJ1-2	TRBD1	TRBV6-5	.	TGTGCCAGCAGTCCGACAGGGTTCTATGGCTACACCTTC	CASSPTGFYGYTF
TRBJ1-4	TRBD1	TRBV18	.	TGTGCCAGCTCACCCGGGACAGGAAATGAAAAACTGTTTTTT	CASSPGTGNEKLFF
TRBJ2-3	TRBD2	TRBV7-6	.	TGTGCCAGCAGCTTGGGGACTAGCGGGGCAACGACAGATACGCAGTATTTT	CASSLGTSGATTDTQYF
TRBJ2-7	TRBD1	TRBV29-1	.	TGCAGCGTAAGACAGGGGGCGAGAGGCGAGCAGTACTTC	CSVRQGARGEQYF
TRBJ2-6	.	TRBV6-6	.	TGTGCCAGCAGTTCACCAGGTTCTGGGGCCAACGTCCTGACTTTC	CASSSPGSGANVLTF
TRBJ1-2	.	TRBV25-1	.	TGTGCCAGCAGTGAATACGGCGGCTATGGCTACACCTTC	CASSEYGGYGYTF
TRBJ1-4	.	TRBV30	.	TGTGCCTGGAGTGGCTATGGTCGACTGTTTTTT	CAWSGYGRLFF
TRBJ2-7	.	TRBV2	.	TGTGCCAGCAGTATGCGGGGAAAATGGTACTTC	CASSMRGKWYF
TRBJ1-1	.	TRBV28	.	TGTGCCAGCAGTCCACCAAATCGACAGACTGAAGCTTTCTTT	CASSPPNRQTEAFF
TRBJ2-7	.	TRBV7-8	.	TGTGCCAGCAGCTCTAGCAGAAGGTCCTACGAGCAGTACTTC	CASSSSRRSYEQYF
TRBJ2-3	.	TRBV10-3	.	TGTGCCATCAGTCAAAACACAGATACGCAGTATTTT	CAISQNTDTQYF
TRBJ2-1	TRBD2	TRBV2	.	TGTGCCAGCAGTACTAGCGAAAGCTCCTACAATGAGCAGTTCTTC	CASSTSESSYNEQFF
TRBJ2-7	TRBD2	TRBV2	once	TGTGCCAGCAGTGTTCCTAGCGGGAGCAGGGGCGAGCAGTACTTC	CASSVPSGSRGEQYF
TRBJ2-7	TRBD2	TRBV5-1	.	TGCGCCAGCAGCAACGGACTAGCCCCTTCCATTTACGAGCAGTACTTC	CASSNGLAPSIYEQYF
TRBJ1-1	TRBD1	TRBV19	few	TGTGCCAGTAGTAGGGGACAGGGGGCCGCGGAAGCTTTCTTT	CASSRGQGAAEAFF
TRBJ2-6	TRBD1	TRBV6-1	.	TGTGCCAGCAGTGCCGGGACAGGGACTGGGGCCAACGTCCTGACTTTC	CASSAGTGTGANVLTF
TRBJ1-6	.	TRBV6-1	.	TGTGCCAGCAGTGAACCCAGGGTTAGCCATAATTCACCCCTCCACTTT	CASSEPRVSHNSPLHF
TRBJ2-2	.	TRBV6-5	once	TGTGCCAGCAGTTACTCGATTAACTCTAACACCGGGGAGCTGTTTTTT	CASSYSINSNTGELFF
TRBJ1-2	TRBD1	TRBV9	.	TGTGCCAGCAGCGATAGGACAGGAGGCTACACCTTC	CASSDRTGGYTF